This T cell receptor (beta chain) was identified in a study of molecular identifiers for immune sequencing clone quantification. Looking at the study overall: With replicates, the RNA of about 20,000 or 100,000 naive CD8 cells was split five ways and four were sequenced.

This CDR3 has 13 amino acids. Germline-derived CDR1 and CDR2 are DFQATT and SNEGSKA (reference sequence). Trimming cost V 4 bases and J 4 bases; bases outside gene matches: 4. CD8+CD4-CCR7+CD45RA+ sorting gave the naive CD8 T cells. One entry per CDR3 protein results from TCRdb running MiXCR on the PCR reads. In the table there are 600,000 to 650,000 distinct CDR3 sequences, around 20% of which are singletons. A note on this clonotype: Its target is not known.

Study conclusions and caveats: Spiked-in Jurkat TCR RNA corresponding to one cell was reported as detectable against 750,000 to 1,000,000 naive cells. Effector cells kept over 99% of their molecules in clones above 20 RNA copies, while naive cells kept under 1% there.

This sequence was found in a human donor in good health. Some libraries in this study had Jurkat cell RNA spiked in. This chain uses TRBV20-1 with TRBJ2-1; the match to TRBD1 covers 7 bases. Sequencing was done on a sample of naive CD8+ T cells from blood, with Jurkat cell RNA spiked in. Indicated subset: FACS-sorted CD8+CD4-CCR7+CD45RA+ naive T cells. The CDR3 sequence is CSANRGLYNEQFF. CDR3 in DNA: TGCAGTGCTAACAGGGGTTTGTACAATGAGCAGTTCTTC.